One sample yielded the 13 T cell receptor beta chains listed below, sequenced in a study of CD8 T cells in Susac syndrome. Reverse transcription of roughly 0.5 to 1 ug RNA used random hexamers. TCRdb passed the immunoSEQ multiplex PCR reads through MiXCR, listing each CDR3 protein once. Here the sample spans more than 150,000 distinct CDR3 sequences, 85% to 95% being singletons. Sequences were obtained from CD8+ T cells from PBMCs. These TCRs come from a human donor with Susac syndrome.

The rearrangement uses TRBV2 and TRBJ1-1; D ambiguous. The CDR3 covers 10 residues. V shed 10 bases and J shed 11 bases, with 14 bases lying between them. From germline, CDR1 is SNHLY and CDR2 FYNNEI. CDR3 sequence: CATQAGSAFF. CDR3 coding DNA: TGTGCCACACAAGCGGGGTCGGCTTTCTTT.

This CDR3 reads CSARQGPNYGYTF. The CDR3 DNA sequence: TGCAGTGCCCGACAGGGGCCGAACTATGGCTACACCTTC. This chain connects TRBV20-1 to TRBJ1-2, with TRBD1 identical over 8 bases. Germline-derived CDR1 and CDR2 are DFQATT and SNEGSKA (reference sequence). The CDR3 covers 13 residues. J gave up 2 bases and V 6 bases, and 5 bases lay outside the gene matches.

V and J are TRBV29-1 and TRBJ2-1; possibly TRBD1 for D (6 bases). The CDR3 runs to 12 residues. CDR1 SQVTM and CDR2 ANQGSEA come from the germline V gene. Trimming removed 7 bases at V and 15 bases at J, with 22 bases between. This chain's CDR3 is CSESYRAPDRFF. The CDR3 DNA sequence: TGCAGCGAATCATACAGGGCCCCTGATCGGTTCTTC.

The chain couples TRBV3-1 to TRBJ2-3, with a possible D match to TRBD2 (6 bases). Germline CDR1 reads LGHDT; CDR2 reads YNNKEL (reference sequence). The CDR3 length is 14 residues. The ends were cut back, 5 bases at V and 2 bases at J, with 11 bases in the middle. The CDR3 sequence is CASSFPGATDTQYF. As DNA, the CDR3 is TGTGCCAGCAGCTTCCCGGGAGCCACAGATACGCAGTATTTT.

V gene TRBV4-2 combines with J gene TRBJ2-7; D possibly corresponds to TRBD2 (5 bases). Looked up from germline, CDR1 is LGHNA and CDR2 is YNFKEQ. This CDR3 has 15 residues. V was cut by 1 base and J by 4 bases, with 14 bases left in between. This chain's CDR3 is CASSQVNGKAYEQYF. The CDR3 nucleotides are TGTGCCAGCAGCCAAGTTAACGGGAAGGCGTACGAGCAGTACTTC.

The genes are TRBV4-1 and TRBJ2-3, with a possible D match to TRBD2 (5 bases). Germline lookup yields CDR1 MGHRA and CDR2 YSYEKL. This CDR3 is 15 amino acids long. V lost 2 bases, J lost 0 bases, and 9 bases lay in between. The CDR3 reads CASSQIGLSTDTQYF. DNA of the CDR3: TGCGCCAGCAGCCAAATAGGACTGAGCACAGATACGCAGTATTTT.

The chain has TRBV29-1 and TRBJ1-1, with a tentative D call TRBD1 (6 bases). CDR3 length: 13 amino acids. V lost 5 bases to trimming and J lost 0 bases, with 10 bases between them. Looked up from germline, CDR1 is SQVTM and CDR2 is ANQGSEA. For the CDR3, the DNA is TGCAGCGTTTCCGGACAGATGAACACTGAAGCTTTCTTT. It specifies CSVSGQMNTEAFF.

The chain joins TRBV5-4 to TRBJ2-1; no firm D call. The CDR3 loop spans 13 amino acids. Germline loops: CDR1 SGHNT, CDR2 YYREEE (reference sequence). The V end was cut by 1 base, the J end by 6 bases, with 8 bases between. CDR3 DNA sequence: TGTGCCAGCAGCTTGCAGACGGTCAATGAGCAGTTCTTC. Protein product: CASSLQTVNEQFF.

The rearrangement links TRBV20-1 to TRBJ2-3; D remains unclear. The V and J ends lost 5 bases and 3 bases respectively, with 9 bases between them. CDR3 size: 12 residues. Germline values: CDR1 DFQATT, CDR2 SNEGSKA (reference sequence). CDR3 DNA sequence: TGCAGTGCTGATAGGGTGACAGATACGCAGTATTTT. Amino acids: CSADRVTDTQYF.

The V gene is TRBV3-1, the J gene TRBJ2-1; TRBD2 agrees at 7 bases. There are 15 residues in the CDR3. The V gene end was trimmed by 1 base and the J gene end by 2 bases; junction bases not matched to a gene: 2. Germline V gene data show CDR1 as LGHDT and CDR2 as YNNKEL (reference sequence). In DNA form, the CDR3 reads TGTGCCAGCAGCCAAGTGGGAGGGGCCTACAATGAGCAGTTCTTC. Translated, it gives CASSQVGGAYNEQFF.

In its sample, this clonotype was seen once. The rearrangement links TRBV9 to TRBJ2-3; possibly TRBD2 for D (6 bases). The CDR3 has 16 amino acids. CDR1 and CDR2 from the germline V gene are SGDLS and YYNGEE. V was cut by 0 bases and J by 5 bases, with 16 bases left in between. The CDR3 region has the DNA TGTGCCAGCAGCGTAGGCGGCGGGACGGGCGGAGATACGCAGTATTTT. Translation: CASSVGGGTGGDTQYF.

The CDR3 reads CASSLFGTGPTSYGYTF. The CDR3 region has the DNA TGCGCCAGCAGTCTCTTTGGGACAGGACCAACGTCCTATGGCTACACCTTC. The chain uses TRBV23-1 and TRBJ1-2, with TRBD1 identical over 8 bases. TRBV23-1 is designated an ORF whose function remains uncertain. V was pared by 4 bases and J by 4 bases, with 14 bases of the junction left unmatched. The CDR3 totals 17 residues.

J is TRBJ2-1 and V is TRBV9; TRBD2 agrees at 7 bases. In germline, CDR1 is SGDLS, CDR2 YYNGEE. The CDR3 contains 17 residues. After removal of 4 bases from V and 3 bases from J, the junction contained 13 bases not matched to a gene. The CDR3, as DNA: TGTGCCAGCAGCCCGGCTAGCGGCCTCACTTTCTACAATGAGCAGTTCTTC. As protein: CASSPASGLTFYNEQFF.